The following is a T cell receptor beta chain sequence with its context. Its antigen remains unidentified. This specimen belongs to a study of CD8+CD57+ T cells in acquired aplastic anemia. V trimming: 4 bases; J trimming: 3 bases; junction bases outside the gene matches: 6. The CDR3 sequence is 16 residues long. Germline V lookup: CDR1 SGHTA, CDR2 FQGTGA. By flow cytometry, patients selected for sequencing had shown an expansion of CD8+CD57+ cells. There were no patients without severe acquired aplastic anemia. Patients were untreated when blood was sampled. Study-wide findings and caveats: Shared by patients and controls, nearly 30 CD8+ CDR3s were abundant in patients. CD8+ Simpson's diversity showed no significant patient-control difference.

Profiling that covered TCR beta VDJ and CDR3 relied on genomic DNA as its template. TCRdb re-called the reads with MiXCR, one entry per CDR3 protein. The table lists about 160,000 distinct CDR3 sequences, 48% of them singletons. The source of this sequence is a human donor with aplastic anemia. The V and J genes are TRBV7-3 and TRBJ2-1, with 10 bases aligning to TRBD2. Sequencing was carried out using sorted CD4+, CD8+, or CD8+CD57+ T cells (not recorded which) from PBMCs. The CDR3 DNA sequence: TGTGCCAGCAGCTCCAGTCGGACTAGCGGCTACAATGAGCAGTTCTTC. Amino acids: CASSSSRTSGYNEQFF.